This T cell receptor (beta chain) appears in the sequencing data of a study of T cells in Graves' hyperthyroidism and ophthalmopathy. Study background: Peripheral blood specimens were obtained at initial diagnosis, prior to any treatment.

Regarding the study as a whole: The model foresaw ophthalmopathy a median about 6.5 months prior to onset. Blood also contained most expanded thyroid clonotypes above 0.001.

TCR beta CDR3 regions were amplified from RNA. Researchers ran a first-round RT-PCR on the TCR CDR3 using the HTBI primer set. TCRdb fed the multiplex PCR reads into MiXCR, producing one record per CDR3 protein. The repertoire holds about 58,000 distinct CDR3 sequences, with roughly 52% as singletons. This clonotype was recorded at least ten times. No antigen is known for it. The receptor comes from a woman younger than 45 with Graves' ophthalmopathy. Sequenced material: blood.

CDR3 amino acids: CASSLRGNYEQYF. In DNA, the CDR3 is TGTGCCAGCAGCTTGCGGGGGAACTACGAGCAGTACTTC. The rearrangement uses TRBV5-4 and TRBJ2-7; perhaps TRBD2 as D (6 bases). Germline-derived CDR1 and CDR2 are SGHNT and YYREEE (reference sequence). Deletions cut 1 base from V and 3 bases from J, with 8 bases between. The CDR3 runs 13 residues. Combining the CDR3 with reference TRBV5-4 and TRBJ2-7 gives the whole variable domain ETGVTQSPTHLIKTRGQQVTLRCSSQSGHNTVSWYQQALGQGPQFIFQYYREEENGRGNFPPRFSGLQFPNYSSELNVNALELDDSALYLCASSLRGNYEQYFGPGTRLTVT.